One and the same sample provided the 5 T cell receptor beta chains below, sequenced in a study of cytomegalovirus exposure and HLA in healthy donors. Amplification used 60 Vbeta primers and 13 Jbeta primers. Method: immunoSEQ multiplex PCR; TCRdb's copy keeps in-frame clones and lacks some. The profile shows some 270,000 clones, about four fifths of them singletons. Sequencing was done on a sample of PBMCs. The receptors derive from a girl under 10 years old in good health and CMV-seronegative.

The chain has TRBV6-1 and TRBJ2-7; 13 positions match TRBD2. Unmatched junction bases numbered 3, after V lost 6 bases and J lost 4 bases. The CDR3 totals 14 residues. Per the germline V gene, CDR1 is MNHNS and CDR2 is SASEGT. The CDR3 spells CASRRLAGGYEQYF. Written as DNA, the CDR3 is TGTGCCAGCAGACGACTAGCGGGAGGTTACGAGCAGTACTTC.

This clone appeared a single time. This chain links TRBV30 with TRBJ1-1; 7 nucleotides align to TRBD1. This CDR3 contains 14 residues. CDR1 and CDR2 from the germline V gene are GTSNPN and SVGIG (reference sequence). V gave up 5 bases and J gave up 0 bases; unmatched junction bases: 6. The CDR3 coding sequence is TGTGCCTGGCAGGGGGACAGTATGAACACTGAAGCTTTCTTT. Translation: CAWQGDSMNTEAFF. Full variable domain (remainder filled in from reference TRBV30 and TRBJ1-1): SQTIHQWPATLVQPVGSPLSLECTVEGTSNPNLYWYRQAAGRGLQLLFYSVGIGQISSEVPQNLSASRPQDRQFILSSKKLLLSDSGFYLCAWQGDSMNTEAFFGQGTRLTVV.

This clone has just one count. The rearrangement uses TRBV28 and TRBJ2-5; TRBD1 agrees at 7 bases. Unmatched junction bases numbered 4, after V lost 2 bases and J lost 4 bases. The germline V gene encodes CDR1 MDHEN and CDR2 SYDVKM. This CDR3 has 14 residues. For the CDR3, the DNA is TGTGCCAGCAGTTTAGAGGGGGCCATAGAGACCCAGTACTTC. Translation: CASSLEGAIETQYF.

The chain has TRBV19 and TRBJ2-2, with D unclear. V was shortened by 7 bases and J by 7 bases, with 4 bases between the two germline ends. Germline assignment: CDR1 LNHDA and CDR2 SQIVND (reference sequence). This CDR3 contains 10 residues. Written as DNA, the CDR3 is TGTGCCAGTAATAGCGGGGAGCTGTTTTTT. The encoded protein is CASNSGELFF.

The chain couples TRBV4-1 to TRBJ1-4; TRBD1 might be the D (5 bases). The ends were cut back, 0 bases at V and 5 bases at J, with 10 bases in the middle. CDR1 MGHRA and CDR2 YSYEKL come from the germline V gene. This CDR3 spans 15 amino acids. CDR3 amino acids: CASSQDGQGNEKLFF. CDR3 DNA sequence: TGCGCCAGCAGCCAAGACGGTCAGGGCAATGAAAAACTGTTTTTT.